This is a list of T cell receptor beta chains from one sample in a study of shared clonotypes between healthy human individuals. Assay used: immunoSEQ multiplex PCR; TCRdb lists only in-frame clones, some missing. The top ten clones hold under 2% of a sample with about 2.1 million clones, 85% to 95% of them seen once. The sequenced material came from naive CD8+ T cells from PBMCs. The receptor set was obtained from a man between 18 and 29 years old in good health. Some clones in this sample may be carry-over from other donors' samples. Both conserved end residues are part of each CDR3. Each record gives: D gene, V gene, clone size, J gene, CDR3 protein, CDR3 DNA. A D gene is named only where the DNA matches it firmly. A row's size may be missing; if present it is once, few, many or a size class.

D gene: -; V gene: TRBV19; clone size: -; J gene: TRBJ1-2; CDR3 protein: CASTLEASKGYTF; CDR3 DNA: TGTGCCAGTACCCTGGAGGCTTCCAAGGGCTACACCTTC
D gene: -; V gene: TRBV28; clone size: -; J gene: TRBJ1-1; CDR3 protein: CASSLSWFTEAFF; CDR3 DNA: TGTGCCAGCAGTTTAAGTTGGTTCACTGAAGCTTTCTTT
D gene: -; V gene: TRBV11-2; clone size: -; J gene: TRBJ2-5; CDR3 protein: CASSLGPYQETQYF; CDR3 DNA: TGTGCCAGCAGCTTAGGGCCGTACCAAGAGACCCAGTACTTC
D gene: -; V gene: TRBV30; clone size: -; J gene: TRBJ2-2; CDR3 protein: CACDRRVTGELFF; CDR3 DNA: TGTGCCTGCGACCGACGGGTCACCGGGGAGCTGTTTTTT
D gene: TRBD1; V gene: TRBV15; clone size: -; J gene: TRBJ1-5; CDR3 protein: CATSRVWDRGGQPQHF; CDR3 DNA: TGTGCCACCAGCAGAGTTTGGGACAGGGGTGGTCAGCCCCAGCATTTT
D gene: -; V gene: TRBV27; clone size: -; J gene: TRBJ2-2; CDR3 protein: CASSLSGEATGELFF; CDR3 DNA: TGTGCCAGCAGCCTCTCAGGGGAGGCCACCGGGGAGCTGTTTTTT
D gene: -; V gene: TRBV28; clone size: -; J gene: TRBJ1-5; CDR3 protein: CASSFAREPYSNQPQHF; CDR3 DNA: TGTGCCAGCAGTTTCGCCAGGGAGCCTTATAGCAATCAGCCCCAGCATTTT
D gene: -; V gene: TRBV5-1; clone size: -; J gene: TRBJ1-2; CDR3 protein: CASSLSPGAKALYGYTF; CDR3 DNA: TGCGCCAGCAGCTTGTCGCCAGGGGCGAAGGCACTCTATGGCTACACCTTC
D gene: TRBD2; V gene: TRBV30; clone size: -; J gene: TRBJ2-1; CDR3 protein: CAWIRGLAGSNEQFF; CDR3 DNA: TGTGCCTGGATCCGCGGACTAGCGGGAAGTAATGAGCAGTTCTTC
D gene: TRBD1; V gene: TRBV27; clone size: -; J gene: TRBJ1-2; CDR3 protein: CASSRRTGGGNYGYTF; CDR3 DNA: TGTGCCAGCAGTAGAAGGACAGGGGGCGGCAACTATGGCTACACCTTC
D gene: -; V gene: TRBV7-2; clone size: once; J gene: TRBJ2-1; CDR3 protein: CASSLTSSYNEQFF; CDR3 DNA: TGTGCCAGCAGCTTAACTAGCTCTTACAATGAGCAGTTCTTC
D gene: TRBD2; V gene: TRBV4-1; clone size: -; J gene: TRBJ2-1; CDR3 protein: CASSHQGLAYNEQFF; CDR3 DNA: TGCGCCAGCAGCCACCAGGGACTAGCGTACAATGAGCAGTTCTTC
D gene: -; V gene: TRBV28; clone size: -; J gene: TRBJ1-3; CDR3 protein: CASSFQGSSGNTIYF; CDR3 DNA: TGTGCCAGCAGTTTTCAGGGATCCTCTGGAAACACCATATATTTT
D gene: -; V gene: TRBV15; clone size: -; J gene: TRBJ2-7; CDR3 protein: CATSGGSGGNEQYF; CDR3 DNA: TGTGCCACCTCAGGCGGGTCTGGGGGAAACGAGCAGTACTTC
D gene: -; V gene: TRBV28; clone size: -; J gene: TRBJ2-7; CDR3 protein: CASSLAGGNYEQYF; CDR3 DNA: TGTGCCAGCAGTTTGGCTGGGGGGAACTACGAGCAGTACTTC
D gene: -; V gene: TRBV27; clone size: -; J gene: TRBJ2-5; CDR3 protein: CASSLGRGSEETQYF; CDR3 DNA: TGTGCCAGCAGTTTAGGCAGGGGATCCGAAGAGACCCAGTACTTC
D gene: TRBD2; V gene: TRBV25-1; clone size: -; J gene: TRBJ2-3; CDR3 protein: CASSEYRAGALTDTQYF; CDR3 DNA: TGTGCCAGCAGTGAATATCGAGCGGGAGCCCTCACAGATACGCAGTATTTT
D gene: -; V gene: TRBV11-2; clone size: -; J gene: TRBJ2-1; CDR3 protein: CASSLEGTEQFF; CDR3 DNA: TGTGCCAGCAGCTTAGAAGGAACAGAGCAGTTCTTC
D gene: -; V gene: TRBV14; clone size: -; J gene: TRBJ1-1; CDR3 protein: CASSRILLLPFF; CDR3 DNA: TGTGCCAGCAGTCGAATCTTGCTCCTGCCTTTCTTT
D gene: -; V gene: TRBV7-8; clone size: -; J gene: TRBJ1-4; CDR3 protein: CASSLGKWQGGEKLFF; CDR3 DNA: TGTGCCAGCAGCTTAGGGAAGTGGCAGGGAGGCGAAAAACTGTTTTTT
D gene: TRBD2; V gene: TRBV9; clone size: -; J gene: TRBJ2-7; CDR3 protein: CASSPGTSRSYEQYF; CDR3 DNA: TGTGCCAGCAGCCCCGGGACTAGCCGATCCTACGAGCAGTACTTC
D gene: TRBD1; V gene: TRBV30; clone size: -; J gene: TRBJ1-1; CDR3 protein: CAWSVTRGGTEAFF; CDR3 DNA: TGTGCCTGGAGTGTAACCAGGGGGGGCACTGAAGCTTTCTTT
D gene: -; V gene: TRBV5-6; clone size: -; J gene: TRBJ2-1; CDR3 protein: CASSLDYLAEQFF; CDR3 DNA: TGTGCCAGCAGCTTGGACTACCTGGCTGAGCAGTTCTTC
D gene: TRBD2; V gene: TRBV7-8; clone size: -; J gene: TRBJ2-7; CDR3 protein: CASSEGLAGASYEQYF; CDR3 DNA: TGTGCCAGCAGCGAGGGACTAGCGGGAGCTTCCTACGAGCAGTACTTC
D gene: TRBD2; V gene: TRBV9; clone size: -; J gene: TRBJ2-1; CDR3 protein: CASSADLTSGISGKFF; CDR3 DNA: TGTGCCAGCAGCGCGGATCTGACTAGCGGGATCTCCGGGAAGTTCTTC
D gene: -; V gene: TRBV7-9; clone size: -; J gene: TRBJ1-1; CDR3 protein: CASSSLDPRETEAFF; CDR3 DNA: TGTGCCAGCAGCTCCCTGGACCCCCGGGAGACTGAAGCTTTCTTT
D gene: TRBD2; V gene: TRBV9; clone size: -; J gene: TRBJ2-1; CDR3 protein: CASSVGGTSVRNEQFF; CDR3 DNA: TGTGCCAGCAGCGTAGGCGGGACTAGCGTTAGGAATGAGCAGTTCTTC